A single sample gave rise to the 28 T cell receptor beta chains below, sequenced in a study of blood T cell repertoires in COVID-19 (dated by TCRdb to about 2020). Receptors were amplified or captured by the immunoSEQ multiplex PCR assay. Held by TCRdb, this immuneACCESS table contains in-frame sequences only and omits some clones. Under half of the omission traces to an unresolved V gene where checked; the cause of the rest is unknown. Within this sample are about 140,000 clones, with 81% of them counted one time only. The ten largest clonotypes hold around 8.8% of the sample. Sequenced input: peripheral blood. The receptors shown here come from a human donor in a cohort sampled during active COVID-19.

This rearrangement joins TRBV5-1 to TRBJ2-5, with D possibly matching TRBD2 (5 bases). Trimming removed 2 bases at V and 2 bases at J, with 13 bases between. Germline CDR1 is SGHRS and CDR2 is YFSETQ. CDR3 length equals 15 residues. The CDR3 here is CASSFSGTSQETQYF. The DNA for the CDR3 is TGCGCCAGCAGCTTCAGCGGAACGAGTCAAGAGACCCAGTACTTC.

This clone turned up a few times. The gene calls are TRBV3-1 (or the pseudogene TRBV3-2) and TRBJ1-1; D ambiguous. CDR1 and CDR2 from the germline V gene are LGHDT and YNNKEL (reference sequence). This CDR3 has 14 amino acids. V was shortened by 4 bases and J by 1 base, with 10 bases between the two germline ends. In DNA form, the CDR3 reads TGTGCCAGCAGCCCGCTTCATAGGAACACTGAAGCTTTCTTT. It codes for CASSPLHRNTEAFF.

The chain joins TRBV5-1 to TRBJ2-5, with 11 bases identical to TRBD2. The V gene's germline CDR1 is SGHRS and CDR2 YFSETQ. The CDR3 consists of 16 residues. Trimming removed 4 bases from V and 2 bases from J; junction bases left unmatched: 7. The CDR3: CASSLPGLADQETQYF. Written as DNA, the CDR3 is TGCGCCAGCAGCCTCCCGGGACTAGCGGATCAAGAGACCCAGTACTTC.

V and J are TRBV7-9 and TRBJ2-5; possible D gene TRBD1, 5 bases. In germline, CDR1 is SEHNR, CDR2 FQNEAQ (reference sequence). The V and J ends lost 5 bases and 4 bases respectively, with 11 bases between them. The CDR3 spans 13 residues. CDR3 sequence: CASSLRGGETQYF. The CDR3 DNA reads as TGTGCCAGCAGCCTTAGGGGTGGAGAGACCCAGTACTTC.

The V and J genes are TRBV11-2 and TRBJ1-3, with TRBD1 identical over 10 bases. The CDR3 has 16 residues. Germline values: CDR1 SGHAT, CDR2 FQNNGV. Trimming cost V 2 bases and J 9 bases; bases outside gene matches: 10. The CDR3, as DNA: TGTGCCAGCAGCTTACAGACAGGGGGCCTCTCCGGCACCATATATTTT. Its translation: CASSLQTGGLSGTIYF.

The rearrangement joins TRBV7-2 to TRBJ1-5; D unclear. From germline, CDR1 is SGHTA and CDR2 FQGNSA. V dropped 4 bases and J dropped 7 bases, with 14 bases sitting between them. The CDR3 has 14 residues. The CDR3 bases are TGTGCCAGCAGCTCCCGACTCGGTGGCCAGCCCCAGCATTTT. It translates to CASSSRLGGQPQHF.

In this sample, this clone turned up once. The genes are TRBV5-1 and TRBJ1-1; D gene ambiguous. Germline CDR1 and CDR2: SGHRS and YFSETQ. V was cut by 0 bases and J by 6 bases, with 18 bases left in between. The CDR3 loop spans 16 amino acids. The CDR3 here is CASSLAGRGGNPEAFF. CDR3 nucleotide sequence: TGCGCCAGCAGCTTGGCCGGACGGGGTGGTAACCCTGAAGCTTTCTTT.

This clone has more than one count but fewer than ten. CDR3 loop: CASSGNRGRSPLHF. CDR3 DNA: TGTGCCAGCAGCGGGAACAGGGGCCGATCACCCCTCCACTTT. The V gene is TRBV5-4, the J gene TRBJ1-6; TRBD1 matches 7 bases. In germline, CDR1 is SGHNT, CDR2 YYREEE (reference sequence). The length of the CDR3 is 14 residues. V shed 4 bases, J shed 10 bases, and the junction held 8 bases outside the gene matches.

The V call is TRBV11-2, the J call TRBJ2-5, with 7 bases aligning to TRBD2. Germline values: CDR1 SGHAT, CDR2 FQNNGV. Unmatched junction bases numbered 9, after V lost 3 bases and J lost 2 bases. The CDR3 is 16 residues long. CDR3 in amino acids: CASSFGYREEQETQYF. For the CDR3, the DNA is TGTGCCAGCAGCTTCGGTTACCGGGAGGAACAAGAGACCCAGTACTTC. Together with reference TRBV11-2 and TRBJ2-5, the CDR3 gives the full variable domain: EAGVAQSPRYKIIEKRQSVAFWCNPISGHATLYWYQQILGQGPKLLIQFQNNGVVDDSQLPKDRFSAERLKGVDSTLKIQPAKLEDSAVYLCASSFGYREEQETQYFGPGTRLLVL.

This chain uses TRBV6-2 or TRBV6-3 with TRBJ2-1; maybe TRBD1 (6 bases). V gave up 1 base and J gave up 6 bases, with 13 bases separating them. CDR1 MNHEY and CDR2 SVGEGT come from the germline V gene. CDR3 length: 15 amino acids. Written as DNA, the CDR3 is TGTGCCAGCAGTTACTGGCGACGAGGGGGCAATGAGCAGTTCTTC. Translated: CASSYWRRGGNEQFF.

This clone was found a few times. V is TRBV2 and J is TRBJ1-6; a possible D gene is TRBD1 (6 bases). CDR3 length equals 14 residues. Per germline, CDR1 SNHLY and CDR2 FYNNEI. The V end lost 5 bases, the J end lost 7 bases, and 12 bases lay between the germline ends. The CDR3 DNA sequence: TGTGCCAGCAGTAATCAGGGGCGGAATTCACCCCTCCACTTT. It codes for CASSNQGRNSPLHF.

V usage is TRBV5-1 and J usage is TRBJ2-2, with 7 bases aligning to TRBD2. The junction had 10 bases not matched to a gene; V was cut back by 4 bases and J by 4 bases. Germline-derived CDR1 and CDR2 are SGHRS and YFSETQ. The CDR3 contains 16 residues. CDR3 coding DNA: TGCGCCAGCAGCCGACTAGCCGGAGACGGCACCGGGGAGCTGTTTTTT. Translating gives CASSRLAGDGTGELFF.

This chain links TRBV20-1 with TRBJ1-2; 8 nucleotides agree with TRBD1. Germline-derived CDR1 and CDR2 are DFQATT and SNEGSKA (reference sequence). The CDR3 consists of 15 residues. V lost 3 bases to trimming and J lost 4 bases; unmatched junction nucleotides: 10. The CDR3 protein is CSASQGAGVFYGYTF. The DNA of the CDR3 is TGCAGTGCTAGTCAGGGGGCAGGGGTTTTCTATGGCTACACCTTC.

The chain links TRBV3-1 (or the pseudogene TRBV3-2) to TRBJ2-1, with D uncertain. Germline V gene lookup returns CDR1 LGHDT and CDR2 YNNKEL (reference sequence). This CDR3 has 14 residues. V lost 0 bases to trimming and J lost 5 bases, with 8 bases between them. CDR3 sequence (DNA): TGTGCCAGCAGCCAAGAACGGAGCGACAATGAGCAGTTCTTC. Amino acids: CASSQERSDNEQFF.

J is TRBJ2-7 and V is TRBV7-3; tentatively, D is TRBD1 (5 bases). Trimming left V 3 bases short and J 6 bases short, with 15 bases between. Germline assignment: CDR1 SGHTA and CDR2 FQGTGA. This CDR3 spans 14 amino acids. The CDR3 DNA sequence: TGTGCCAGCAGCTTTAGCCAGGGTAACTCCGAGCAGTACTTC. It translates to CASSFSQGNSEQYF.

CDR3 region: CASSRMMTSWSYEQYF. The CDR3 region has the DNA TGTGCCAGCAGCCGTATGATGACTAGCTGGTCCTACGAGCAGTACTTC. The chain uses TRBV7-2 and TRBJ2-7; 7 nucleotides line up with TRBD2. Germline loops: CDR1 SGHTA, CDR2 FQGNSA. The ends lost 5 bases at V and 1 base at J; junction bases unmatched: 11. The CDR3 has 16 amino acids.

This rearrangement joins TRBV18 to TRBJ2-5; TRBD1 agrees at 8 bases. V trimming: 2 bases; J trimming: 5 bases; junction bases outside the gene matches: 7. Germline V lookup: CDR1 KGHSH, CDR2 LQKENI. This CDR3 has 15 residues. The CDR3 nucleotides are TGTGCCAGCTCACCAATACAGGACAGGGTGGAGACCCAGTACTTC. Amino acids: CASSPIQDRVETQYF.

The chain has TRBV29-1 and TRBJ2-7; no clear D. The CDR3 consists of 13 residues. The germline V gene has CDR1 SQVTM and CDR2 ANQGSEA. V was clipped by 4 bases and J by 0 bases, with 10 bases between them. The CDR3 nucleotides read TGCAGCGTTGGCTCCGACAACTCCTACGAGCAGTACTTC. It yields the protein CSVGSDNSYEQYF.

The V and J genes are TRBV25-1 and TRBJ1-4; 8 bases are a match to TRBD1. This CDR3 spans 14 amino acids. V trimming: 4 bases; J trimming: 6 bases; junction bases outside the gene matches: 4. The V gene's germline CDR1 is MGHDK and CDR2 SYGVNS. The CDR3 loop reads CASSAGQGYEKLFF. The CDR3 nucleotides read TGTGCCAGCAGTGCCGGACAGGGTTATGAAAAACTGTTTTTT.

The chain links TRBV27 to TRBJ2-3, with TRBD2 matching 7 bases. The junction had 13 bases not matched to a gene; V was cut back by 8 bases and J by 5 bases. The CDR3 length is 15 residues. The V gene's germline CDR1 is MNHEY and CDR2 SMNVEV (reference sequence). The CDR3: CASAGVGGGIDTQYF. CDR3 in DNA: TGTGCCAGCGCCGGCGTGGGGGGAGGGATAGATACGCAGTATTTT.

The chain joins TRBV7-9 to TRBJ1-1; perhaps TRBD1 as D (5 bases). There are 15 residues in the CDR3. Germline V gives CDR1 SEHNR, CDR2 FQNEAQ (reference sequence). The V and J ends lost 5 bases and 6 bases respectively, with 19 bases between them. Written as DNA, the CDR3 is TGTGCCAGCAGCCTTCCCGGGGGTAGGACCCCTGAAGCTTTCTTT. Its translation is CASSLPGGRTPEAFF.

The rearrangement joins TRBV28 to TRBJ2-7, with 7 positions matching TRBD2. From germline, CDR1 is MDHEN and CDR2 SYDVKM. V lost 5 bases, J lost 3 bases, and 4 bases stayed unmatched. The CDR3 spans 13 residues. The CDR3 DNA follows: TGTGCCAGCAGTCTCCTAGCGGACTACGAGCAGTACTTC. It is translated as CASSLLADYEQYF.

The chain joins TRBV5-1 to TRBJ2-7; 10 bases map to TRBD1. With 7 bases clipped from V and 2 bases from J, the junction kept 9 bases outside the gene matches. In germline, CDR1 is SGHRS, CDR2 YFSETQ. The CDR3 runs 15 residues. The CDR3 sequence is CASSLSGTGAYEQYF. The CDR3 bases are TGCGCCAGCTCCCTTTCGGGGACAGGGGCCTACGAGCAGTACTTC.

V usage is TRBV6-2 or TRBV6-3 and J usage is TRBJ2-5; 11 bases map to TRBD2. The CDR3 spans 16 residues. Unmatched junction bases numbered 7, after V lost 5 bases and J lost 2 bases. Germline V gene data show CDR1 as MNHEY and CDR2 as SVGEGT. CDR3 protein: CASSRRLAGFQETQYF. The DNA for the CDR3 is TGTGCCAGCAGTAGGAGACTAGCGGGATTTCAAGAGACCCAGTACTTC.

The chain recombines TRBV12-3 or TRBV12-4 with TRBJ1-6, with D unclear. The V end was cut by 8 bases, the J end by 10 bases, with 3 bases between. The CDR3 has 9 amino acids. CDR3 region: CASRSPLHF. CDR3 DNA sequence: TGTGCCAGCCGGTCACCCCTCCACTTT.

This clone was recorded a few times. This specimen includes other DNA sequences encoding the same CDR3. The chain uses TRBV6-1 and TRBJ2-7; 9 bases are shared with TRBD1. This CDR3 is built from 15 residues. Per germline, CDR1 MNHNS and CDR2 SASEGT. V lost 2 bases to trimming and J lost 4 bases; unmatched junction nucleotides: 6. CDR3 DNA sequence: TGTGCCAGCAGTGAACCCGGGACAGGGAGTTACGAGCAGTACTTC. It encodes CASSEPGTGSYEQYF.

CDR3 sequence (DNA): TGTGCCAGCAGTTACAGGAGTAGCTCCTACGAGCAGTACTTC. Amino acids: CASSYRSSSYEQYF. The chain couples TRBV6-2 or TRBV6-3 to TRBJ2-7; D unclear. The CDR3 extends over 14 amino acids. From germline, CDR1 is MNHEY and CDR2 SVGEGT. Between the trimmed V and J ends, which lost 2 bases and 0 bases, there was a span of 8 bases.

The genes are TRBV19 and TRBJ2-1; TRBD2 matches 11 bases. Germline V lookup: CDR1 LNHDA, CDR2 SQIVND (reference sequence). The CDR3 consists of 17 residues. The V gene end was trimmed by 3 bases and the J gene end by 4 bases; junction bases not matched to a gene: 8. The CDR3: CASSIQGTSGVYNEQFF. CDR3 nucleotide sequence: TGTGCCAGTAGTATTCAAGGGACTAGCGGAGTGTACAATGAGCAGTTCTTC.